What follows are 5 T cell receptor beta chains derived from one specimen sequenced in a study of blood T cell repertoires in COVID-19. The assay was immunoSEQ multiplex PCR, and TCRdb's table has in-frame clones only and misses some. Of around 100,000 clones listed, 85% to 90% are singletons. Sequences were obtained from peripheral blood. Receptors were obtained from a human donor in a cohort sampled during active COVID-19.

The V and J genes are TRBV12-5 and TRBJ1-5; 7 bases fit TRBD1. Looked up from germline, CDR1 is LGHNT and CDR2 is FRNRAP. The CDR3 sequence is 14 residues long. Unmatched junction bases numbered 5, after V lost 6 bases and J lost 3 bases. The CDR3 sequence is CASGPGQVNQPQHF. In DNA, the CDR3 is TGTGCTAGTGGACCCGGACAGGTCAATCAGCCCCAGCATTTT.

A word on this clone: An end of the junction differs from the germline gene, which may be a read error. This rearrangement joins TRBV7-9 to TRBJ1-2; D possibly corresponds to TRBD1 (6 bases). Looked up from germline, CDR1 is SEHNR and CDR2 is FQNEAQ (reference sequence). The CDR3 is made up of 13 amino acids. Here the CDR3 DNA reads TGTGCCAGCAGCTTAGCGCTGGGCAGGGGTGACGCCTTC. This sequence encodes CASSLALGRGDAF.

This chain connects TRBV6-6 to TRBJ1-2, with 7 bases lining up with TRBD1. The junction had 9 bases not matched to a gene; V was cut back by 10 bases and J by 4 bases. The germline V gene has CDR1 MNHNY and CDR2 SVGAGI (reference sequence). The CDR3 totals 13 residues. CDR3 sequence: CAITPGQLYGYTF. The CDR3 nucleotides are TGTGCCATCACTCCGGGACAGCTCTATGGCTACACCTTC.

This clone has a handful of counts. The genes are TRBV6-5 and TRBJ2-7; TRBD2 is a possible D gene (5 bases). The CDR3 has 12 residues. Germline values: CDR1 MNHEY, CDR2 SVGAGI. Trimming shortened V by 7 bases and J by 2 bases, and 9 bases separated the two germline ends. The CDR3: CASTGSAYEQYF. The DNA for the CDR3 is TGTGCCAGCACGGGGTCTGCCTACGAGCAGTACTTC.

The chain joins TRBV5-1 to TRBJ2-5, with a weak D call TRBD2 (6 bases). The CDR3 is 15 residues long. Germline-derived CDR1 and CDR2 are SGHRS and YFSETQ. V was trimmed by 0 bases and J by 3 bases, leaving 12 bases between them. The CDR3 nucleotides are TGCGCCAGCAGCTTGGTGGGGAGGTTTGAAGAGACCCAGTACTTC. Translation gives CASSLVGRFEETQYF.